Listed below are T cell receptor beta chains from one sample, sequenced in a study of shared clonotypes between healthy human individuals. Here immunoSEQ multiplex PCR was the method, and the copy in TCRdb shows in-frame clones only, minus some. Of millions of clones listed, approximately 94% are singletons. Sequenced input: naive CD4+ T cells sorted from blood. These TCRs come from a man between 18 and 29 years old in good health. Both conserved end residues are part of each CDR3. A D gene is named only where the DNA matches it firmly. Expanded clones get a size class; other rows say once, few or many, or leave the size out.

TRBV15,-,TRBJ2-5,TRBD1,CATSRGGQDKETQYF,TGTGCCACCAGCAGGGGGGGACAGGACAAAGAGACCCAGTACTTC
TRBV28,-,TRBJ1-5,TRBD1,CASSPFEGTGKGGLGQPQHF,TGTGCCAGCAGTCCCTTCGAGGGGACAGGGAAGGGGGGTCTTGGTCAGCCCCAGCATTTT
TRBV5-1,-,TRBJ2-5,TRBD2,CASSWSGTSGGDETQYF,TGCGCCAGCAGCTGGAGCGGGACTAGCGGGGGGGACGAGACCCAGTACTTC
TRBV9,-,TRBJ2-1,-,CASSPLQAGASYNEQFF,TGTGCCAGCAGCCCACTACAAGCGGGCGCTTCCTACAATGAGCAGTTCTTC
TRBV6-6,-,TRBJ1-2,-,CASQNGGSGNYGYTF,TGTGCCAGCCAAAACGGCGGGTCGGGGAACTATGGCTACACCTTC
TRBV4-1,-,TRBJ1-2,-,CASSQVVGEGYTF,TGCGCCAGCAGCCAAGTTGTAGGGGAAGGCTACACCTTC
TRBV2,-,TRBJ2-7,-,CASMEDRNEQYF,TGTGCCAGCATGGAGGATCGGAACGAGCAGTACTTC
TRBV10-1,-,TRBJ2-1,TRBD2,CASVRDPGGKQFF,TGCGCCAGCGTCCGGGACCCCGGGGGGAAGCAGTTCTTC
TRBV7-7,many,TRBJ2-5,TRBD2,CASSLAGGTQYF,TGTGCTAGCAGCTTAGCGGGGGGGACCCAGTACTTC
TRBV30,-,TRBJ1-6,-,CACRTRGVGSPLHF,TGTGCCTGCCGTACCCGGGGGGTTGGGTCACCCCTCCACTTT
TRBV12-5,-,TRBJ2-1,-,CASAPLGGNEQFF,TGTGCTAGTGCCCCCCTCGGGGGCAATGAGCAGTTCTTC
TRBV6-1,-,TRBJ1-2,TRBD1,CASSSGTGFGYTF,TGTGCCAGCAGTTCCGGGACAGGTTTCGGCTACACCTTC
TRBV6-6,-,TRBJ2-7,-,CASSDYEQYF,TGTGCCAGCTCGGACTACGAGCAGTACTTC
TRBV9,-,TRBJ1-6,-,CASSPGNNSPLHF,TGTGCCAGCAGCCCCGGCAATAATTCACCCCTCCACTTT
TRBV6-1,-,TRBJ1-2,TRBD1,CASSLGQGAHPGYTF,TGTGCCAGCAGTCTGGGACAGGGGGCGCATCCTGGCTACACCTTC
TRBV19,-,TRBJ2-7,-,CASRAQGGREQYF,TGTGCCAGTAGGGCGCAGGGTGGCCGCGAGCAGTACTTC
TRBV7-9,-,TRBJ1-1,TRBD1,CASSLKGGQLNTEAFF,TGTGCCAGCAGCCTAAAGGGGGGACAGCTGAACACTGAAGCTTTCTTT
TRBV27,-,TRBJ2-7,-,CASSLTDSPYEQYF,TGTGCCAGCAGTTTAACCGACAGCCCCTACGAGCAGTACTTC
TRBV7-8,-,TRBJ2-7,-,CASSLVSRGSHEQYF,TGTGCCAGCAGCTTAGTTTCGCGAGGAAGCCACGAGCAGTACTTC
TRBV6-5,-,TRBJ2-1,TRBD1,CASSYSGTATNNEQFF,TGTGCCAGCAGTTACTCCGGGACAGCAACGAACAATGAGCAGTTCTTC
TRBV7-9,-,TRBJ1-1,TRBD1,CASSWGQLNTEAFF,TGTGCCAGCAGCTGGGGACAGCTGAACACTGAAGCTTTCTTT
TRBV30,-,TRBJ2-5,-,CAWSPGVETQYF,TGTGCCTGGAGCCCAGGGGTTGAGACCCAGTACTTC
TRBV30,-,TRBJ1-4,-,CASRAQGMNEKLFF,TGTGCCTCCCGTGCCCAGGGGATGAACGAAAAACTGTTTTTT
TRBV4-2,-,TRBJ2-5,-,CASSQVFGGQETQYF,TGTGCCAGCAGCCAAGTGTTCGGGGGCCAAGAGACCCAGTACTTC
TRBV18,-,TRBJ1-2,TRBD1,CASSPGTGGRLIGGYTF,TGTGCCAGCTCACCCGGGACAGGGGGTCGACTAATAGGTGGCTACACCTTC
TRBV10-2,once,TRBJ2-2,-,CASSVLPTGELFF,TGCGCCAGCAGTGTGTTACCCACCGGGGAGCTGTTTTTT
TRBV18,-,TRBJ2-3,-,CASSPAGTDTQYF,TGTGCCAGCTCACCAGCTGGCACAGATACGCAGTATTTT
TRBV30,-,TRBJ2-3,-,CACSSPDTRYF,TGTGCCTGTTCGAGCCCAGATACGCGGTATTTT
TRBV9,-,TRBJ1-6,-,CASSPAGTPYSYNSPLHF,TGTGCCAGCAGCCCTGCGGGGACCCCCTACTCCTATAATTCACCCCTCCACTTT
TRBV4-3,once,TRBJ1-1,-,CASSQDGMNTEAFF,TGCGCCAGCAGCCAAGATGGGATGAACACTGAAGCTTTCTTT
TRBV7-9,-,TRBJ2-1,-,CASSPRLAEGNEQFF,TGTGCCAGCAGCCCCCGTTTAGCCGAAGGCAATGAGCAGTTCTTC
TRBV7-2,-,TRBJ2-1,-,CASSPGATYNEQFF,TGTGCCAGCAGCCCCGGGGCAACCTACAATGAGCAGTTCTTC
TRBV6-1,-,TRBJ1-4,-,CASSAFTRATNEKLFF,TGTGCCAGCAGTGCCTTCACGCGGGCAACTAATGAAAAACTGTTTTTT
TRBV6-1,-,TRBJ2-1,-,CASSEFTGPNNEQFF,TGTGCCAGCAGTGAGTTCACAGGACCCAACAATGAGCAGTTCTTC
TRBV9,-,TRBJ1-4,-,CASSVGLQNEKLFF,TGTGCCAGCAGCGTAGGACTCCAGAATGAAAAACTGTTTTTT
TRBV2,once,TRBJ1-5,-,CASSASSEYQPQHF,TGTGCCAGCAGTGCAAGTTCGGAGTATCAGCCCCAGCATTTT
TRBV10-3,-,TRBJ2-4,-,CAISQGLDKNIQYF,TGTGCCATCAGTCAGGGGTTGGACAAAAACATTCAGTACTTC
TRBV5-4,-,TRBJ2-5,TRBD2,CASSLAGTSFYETQYF,TGTGCCAGCAGCTTGGCCGGGACTAGCTTTTATGAGACCCAGTACTTC
TRBV2,-,TRBJ2-3,-,CASSGVGQQTDTQYF,TGTGCCAGCAGTGGGGTCGGACAGCAGACAGATACGCAGTATTTT
TRBV18,-,TRBJ1-1,-,CASSPPGQMITTEAFF,TGTGCCAGCTCACCACCGGGCCAAATGATAACAACTGAAGCTTTCTTT
TRBV5-4,-,TRBJ2-5,-,CASSLGSTQETQYF,TGTGCCAGCAGCTTGGGATCGACTCAAGAGACCCAGTACTTC
TRBV5-1,-,TRBJ2-1,TRBD2,CASSPAGVEQFF,TGCGCCAGCTCTCCAGCGGGAGTTGAGCAGTTCTTC
TRBV5-1,-,TRBJ2-3,-,CASSAGQSTDTQYF,TGCGCCAGCAGCGCGGGACAGAGCACAGATACGCAGTATTTT
TRBV9,-,TRBJ2-3,-,CASSELTQGLSTDTQYF,TGTGCCAGCAGCGAGTTGACACAGGGTTTGAGCACAGATACGCAGTATTTT
TRBV11-1,-,TRBJ2-1,TRBD2,CASSRHAGGYNEQFF,TGTGCCAGCAGCCGGCATGCGGGGGGCTACAATGAGCAGTTCTTC
TRBV6-5,-,TRBJ2-3,-,CASSYSSHAADTQYF,TGTGCCAGCAGTTACTCCTCACACGCCGCAGATACGCAGTATTTT
TRBV25-1,-,TRBJ1-3,-,CASSEFGQGRNTIYF,TGTGCCAGCAGTGAATTCGGCCAGGGCAGGAACACCATATATTTT
TRBV13,-,TRBJ2-3,-,CASSLGLQGSDTQYF,TGTGCCAGCAGCTTAGGCCTACAGGGCTCAGATACGCAGTATTTT